This T cell receptor beta chain was documented in a study of T-cell memory formation after mild COVID-19. Study findings and constraints: CD8+ contracting clones occupied EMRA, while CD4+ ones occupied mainly CM and EM. Contracting clones from day 15 to 85 showed balanced CD4/CD8; later expanders favored CD4+.

Germline V gene sequence: CDR1 SGDLS, CDR2 YYNGEE. The V and J ends lost 4 bases and 0 bases, in that order; junction bases with no gene match: 10. This CDR3 is 17 amino acids long. UMIs and sample barcodes were carried by the TCR alpha and TCR beta cDNA libraries that 5'RACE produced using constant-segment primers. TCRdb used MiXCR to reprocess the 5' RACE reads, holding one entry per CDR3 protein. The table has about half a million distinct CDR3 sequences, 15% to 20% seen once; the top ten hold 10% to 15%. This clonotype was counted between two and nine times. Antigen unknown. The V call is TRBV9, the J call TRBJ2-5, with 9 bases that match TRBD2. Sequencing used PBMCs or a T cell subset sorted from them (not recorded which). The source of this sequence is an adult woman who had mild COVID-19 (a few samples of this study predate the infection). Cell type and time point are not known. This CDR3 is CASSQRAGGRYQETQYF. CDR3 DNA sequence: TGTGCCAGCAGCCAACGTGCGGGAGGGAGGTACCAAGAGACCCAGTACTTC.